These 9 T cell receptor beta chains were sequenced from one sample in a study of cytomegalovirus exposure and HLA in healthy donors. The table came from immunoSEQ multiplex PCR; TCRdb's copy has only in-frame clones and leaves some out. The sample contains roughly 200,000 clones, roughly 86% of which appear only once. The specimen was PBMCs. These receptors originate from a man aged 30 to 45 in good health and CMV-seropositive.

This rearrangement joins TRBV29-1 to TRBJ2-1, with 7 bases matching TRBD1. The CDR3 has 15 residues. Trimming at V came to 4 bases and at J to 5 bases, leaving 11 bases not matched to a gene. Germline V CDR1 and CDR2: SQVTM, ANQGSEA. CDR3 region: CSVAQYRGDNNEQFF. The CDR3 DNA reads TGCAGCGTTGCGCAGTACAGGGGAGATAACAATGAGCAGTTCTTC.

The chain links TRBV6-9 to TRBJ2-1; the D gene could be TRBD1 or TRBD2 (5 bases each). The V gene lost 3 bases and the J gene lost 8 bases, with 11 bases spanning the gap. The CDR3 covers 13 residues. CDR1 and CDR2 (germline): MNHGY, SVAAGI. The CDR3 DNA follows: TGTGCCAGCAGTTACGGGGCGCGGGATGAGCAGTTCTTC. Residues: CASSYGARDEQFF.

The chain links TRBV6-5 to TRBJ2-3; D not resolved. Trimming removed 9 bases at V and 4 bases at J, with 14 bases between. CDR3 length: 13 amino acids. Germline V gene lookup returns CDR1 MNHEY and CDR2 SVGAGI. The CDR3 reads CASGIPVADTQYF. The CDR3 DNA reads as TGTGCCAGTGGAATTCCGGTCGCAGATACGCAGTATTTT.

The gene calls are TRBV6-5 and TRBJ1-5; a weak D match, TRBD1 (5 bases). Germline V gene data show CDR1 as MNHEY and CDR2 as SVGAGI. Trimming cost V 8 bases and J 6 bases, with 14 bases left between them. The CDR3 consists of 13 residues. In nucleotides, the CDR3 is TGTGCCAGCTGTCCAAGGGGAGGTCAGCCCCAGCATTTT. Its protein is CASCPRGGQPQHF.

The rearrangement joins TRBV7-8 to TRBJ2-6; D unclear. This CDR3 region has 14 residues. V was pared by 4 bases and J by 3 bases, with 7 bases between. Germline lookup yields CDR1 SGHVS and CDR2 FQNEAQ. The CDR3 DNA sequence: TGTGCCAGCAGCTCCGTTCGTGGGGCCAACGTCCTGACTTTC. Amino acids: CASSSVRGANVLTF.

The chain uses TRBV6-1 and TRBJ2-5, with TRBD1 matching over 8 bases. The V segment lost 0 bases and the J segment 5 bases; nucleotides outside the gene matches: 8. Per the germline V gene, CDR1 is MNHNS and CDR2 is SASEGT. The CDR3 consists of 16 residues. The CDR3, as DNA: TGTGCCAGCAGTGAAGCTACTGGACAGGGAAGCGAGACCCAGTACTTC. Translated: CASSEATGQGSETQYF.

V is TRBV14 and J is TRBJ2-7; 8 bases are a match to TRBD1. Germline V gene lookup returns CDR1 SGHDN and CDR2 FVKESK. The CDR3 is 14 residues long. The V gene end was trimmed by 4 bases and the J gene end by 5 bases; junction bases not matched to a gene: 7. The CDR3 here is CASSPRQGWDEQYF. The CDR3 DNA is TGTGCCAGCAGCCCCCGACAGGGGTGGGACGAGCAGTACTTC.

In its sample, this clone was seen once. This chain uses TRBV27 with TRBJ2-7; TRBD1 might be the D (6 bases). This CDR3 comprises 14 residues. V was trimmed by 2 bases and J by 3 bases, leaving 11 bases between them. The V gene's germline CDR1 is MNHEY and CDR2 SMNVEV (reference sequence). CDR3 protein: CASSLDRSNYEQYF. CDR3 nucleotide sequence: TGTGCCAGCAGTTTAGACAGGTCCAACTACGAGCAGTACTTC.

The chain carries TRBV5-1 and TRBJ2-2; 7 nucleotides align to TRBD1. J gave up 3 bases and V 1 base, and 3 bases lay outside the gene matches. The CDR3 sequence is 15 residues long. CDR1 and CDR2 (germline): SGHRS, YFSETQ. CDR3 nucleotide sequence: TGCGCCAGCAGCTTGCGGGACAGTCACACCGGGGAGCTGTTTTTT. This gives the protein CASSLRDSHTGELFF.